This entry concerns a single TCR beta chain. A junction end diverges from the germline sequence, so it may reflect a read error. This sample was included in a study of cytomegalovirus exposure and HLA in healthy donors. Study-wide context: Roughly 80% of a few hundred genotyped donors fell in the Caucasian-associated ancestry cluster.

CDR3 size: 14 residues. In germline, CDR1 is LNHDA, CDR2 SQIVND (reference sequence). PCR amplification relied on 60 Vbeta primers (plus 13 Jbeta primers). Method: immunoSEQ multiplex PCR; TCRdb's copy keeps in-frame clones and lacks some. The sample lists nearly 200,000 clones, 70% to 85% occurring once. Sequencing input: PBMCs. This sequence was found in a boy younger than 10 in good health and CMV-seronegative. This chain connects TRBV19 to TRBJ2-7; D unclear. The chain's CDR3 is CASSLDTSLGEQYF. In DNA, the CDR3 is TGTGCCAGTAGTCTAGACACGTCGCTAGGTGAGCAGTACTTC.